This T cell receptor (beta chain) was sequenced in a study of CD8+ T cells in alopecia areata. Study details: Treated patients received oral tofacitinib, 5 to 10 mg twice daily.

Following RNA extraction, reverse transcription yielded cDNA that acted as the sequencing template. Method: immunoSEQ multiplex PCR; TCRdb's copy keeps in-frame clones and lacks some. The sample has around 190,000 clones; under 70% are singletons. As to treatment: oral pan-JAK inhibitor, 5-10 mg twice daily. The CDR3 has 17 residues. Trimming shortened V by 0 bases and J by 3 bases, and 17 bases separated the two germline ends. In germline, CDR1 is PRHDT, CDR2 FYEKMQ (reference sequence). This clone was counted between two and nine times. The clonotype comes from a human donor with alopecia areata. This sample comprised CD4+ T cells sorted from blood, obtained at week 4, from a patient treated with tofacitinib. This chain connects TRBV13 to TRBJ1-2; D possibly corresponds to TRBD1 (6 bases). DNA for the CDR3: TGTGCCAGCAGCTTAGGCCCCCACGGGGGGGCCGACTATGGCTACACCTTC. Translating it yields CASSLGPHGGADYGYTF.